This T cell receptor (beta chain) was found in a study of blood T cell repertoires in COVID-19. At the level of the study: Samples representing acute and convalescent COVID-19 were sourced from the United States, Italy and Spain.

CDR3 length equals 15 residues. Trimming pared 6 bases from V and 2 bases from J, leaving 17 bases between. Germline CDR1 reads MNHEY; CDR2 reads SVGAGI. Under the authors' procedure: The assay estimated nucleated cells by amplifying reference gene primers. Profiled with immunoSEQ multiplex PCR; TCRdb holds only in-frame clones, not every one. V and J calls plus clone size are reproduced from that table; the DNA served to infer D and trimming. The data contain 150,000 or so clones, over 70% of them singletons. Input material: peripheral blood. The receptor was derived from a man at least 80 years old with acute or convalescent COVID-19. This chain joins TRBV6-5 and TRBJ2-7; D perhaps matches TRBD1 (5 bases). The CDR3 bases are TGTGCCAGCAGCCCGTCGGTGACAGCTACCTACGAGCAGTACTTC. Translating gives CASSPSVTATYEQYF.